This T cell receptor beta chain emerged from a study of CD8+CD57+ T cells in acquired aplastic anemia. This CDR3 is built from 14 residues. V dropped 5 bases and J dropped 1 base, with 9 bases sitting between them. Germline V gene data show CDR1 as SNHLY and CDR2 as FYNNEI. This clonotype was detected many times. Those patients picked for sequencing had displayed CD8+CD57+ cell expansion on flow cytometry. Each patient had severe acquired aplastic anemia. Profiling that covered TCR beta VDJ and CDR3 relied on genomic DNA as its template. TCRdb re-called the reads through MiXCR, storing one row per CDR3 protein. The sample carries 160,000 or so distinct CDR3 sequences, over 40% recorded once.

The sequence was obtained from a human donor with aplastic anemia. The specimen sequenced was sorted CD4+, CD8+, or CD8+CD57+ T cells (not recorded which) from PBMCs. The rearrangement links TRBV2 to TRBJ1-3; D perhaps matches TRBD1 (6 bases). The CDR3, as DNA: TGTGCCAGCAGTCCGACAGGTTCTGGAAACACCATATATTTT. Encoded protein: CASSPTGSGNTIYF.